The 8 T cell receptor beta chains in this list originate from one sample, sequenced in a study of OX40 agonist ivuxolimab in advanced cancers. The method behind the library was the immunoSEQ multiplex PCR assay. TCRdb obtained this table from immuneACCESS and retained in-frame rearrangements with V and J assigned. These tables miss some clones; where compared with another copy, unresolved V genes account for less than half of the shortfall, and the remainder is unexplained. The table for this sample lists about 140,000 clones; 90% of them were counted only once. The biggest ten clones account for roughly 1.1% of the sample. The sequences come from CD4+ or CD8+ T cells sorted from blood, collected in a trial of the OX40 agonist ivuxolimab. These receptors all come from an adult with an advanced solid tumor such as melanoma, head and neck, liver or kidney cancer.

A remark on this clone: The same CDR3 is also encoded by other DNA sequences in this sample. V and J are TRBV7-9 and TRBJ1-3; D remains unclear. Germline V gene data show CDR1 as SEHNR and CDR2 as FQNEAQ (reference sequence). This CDR3 has 14 residues. Trimming took 1 base from V and 1 from J, leaving 5 bases between them. The CDR3 region is CASSLGVSGNTIYF. As DNA, the CDR3 is TGTGCCAGCAGCTTAGGTGTATCTGGAAACACCATATATTTT.

V is TRBV30 and J is TRBJ2-5; 7 positions match TRBD1. This CDR3 contains 14 residues. Germline CDR1 and CDR2: GTSNPN and SVGIG (reference sequence). The V gene end was trimmed by 2 bases and the J gene end by 4 bases; junction bases not matched to a gene: 7. Here the CDR3 DNA reads TGTGCCTGGAGTACAACAGGGGTAAGAGAGACCCAGTACTTC. It is translated as CAWSTTGVRETQYF. Using reference TRBV30 and TRBJ2-5 for the parts outside the CDR3, the full variable domain is SQTIHQWPATLVQPVGSPLSLECTVEGTSNPNLYWYRQAAGRGLQLLFYSVGIGQISSEVPQNLSASRPQDRQFILSSKKLLLSDSGFYLCAWSTTGVRETQYFGPGTRLLVL.

Only one count was recorded for this clone. CDR3 sequence reads: CASSLDSPVGEKLFF. The CDR3, as DNA: TGCGCCAGCAGCTTGGACAGCCCGGTGGGGGAAAAACTGTTTTTT. This chain uses TRBV5-1 with TRBJ1-4; no clear D gene. The CDR3 covers 15 residues. CDR1 is SGHRS and CDR2 is YFSETQ in the germline V gene. Trimming removed 0 bases at V and 8 bases at J, with 14 bases between.

This clone was counted a single time. The J gene is TRBJ2-1, the V gene TRBV28, with a possible D match to TRBD1 (6 bases). The CDR3 is made up of 14 amino acids. Germline CDR1 and CDR2: MDHEN and SYDVKM. Trimming stripped 5 bases from V and 8 bases from J, with 16 bases between. The CDR3 DNA is TGTGCCAGCAGTCCTCAGACAGGTAGGGATGAGCAGTTCTTC. Encoded protein: CASSPQTGRDEQFF.

This clone was detected once. V is TRBV19 and J is TRBJ2-1; D is perhaps TRBD1 or TRBD2 (5 bases each). V shed 7 bases and J shed 0 bases, with 7 bases lying between them. The CDR3 extends over 13 amino acids. Germline loops: CDR1 LNHDA, CDR2 SQIVND (reference sequence). The CDR3 DNA sequence: TGTGCCAGTACGAGGGGCTCCTACAATGAGCAGTTCTTC. Protein sequence: CASTRGSYNEQFF. Full variable domain (rest looked up from reference TRBV19 and TRBJ2-1): DGGITQSPKYLFRKEGQNVTLSCEQNLNHDAMYWYRQDPGQGLRLIYYSQIVNDFQKGDIAEGYSVSREKKESFPLTVTSAQKNPTAFYLCASTRGSYNEQFFGPGTRLTVL.

V is TRBV6-1 and J is TRBJ1-2; unclear D gene. This CDR3 region has 13 residues. Germline CDR1 and CDR2: MNHNS and SASEGT. V was trimmed by 2 bases and J by 4 bases, leaving 8 bases between them. CDR3 DNA: TGTGCCAGCAGTGAAACTGGGATCTATGGCTACACCTTC. This encodes CASSETGIYGYTF.

The chain uses TRBV12-5 and TRBJ1-1, with D perhaps TRBD1 (5 bases). Trimming took off 2 bases at V and 6 bases at J, with 13 bases between the two ends. Looked up from germline, CDR1 is LGHNT and CDR2 is FRNRAP. This CDR3 region has 14 residues. As DNA, the CDR3 is TGTGCTAGTGGTTTGCCAATACAGGTCCCTGAAGCTTTCTTT. Translated: CASGLPIQVPEAFF.

The chain employs TRBV2 and TRBJ1-4; D not resolved. In germline, CDR1 is SNHLY, CDR2 FYNNEI. The V end lost 1 base, the J end lost 10 bases, and 19 bases lay between the germline ends. The CDR3 spans 16 residues. The CDR3 DNA sequence: TGTGCCAGCAGTGAAGTTTCGGGGAACCCCCCGGGAAAACTGTTTTTT. Protein: CASSEVSGNPPGKLFF. Combining the CDR3 with reference TRBV2 and TRBJ1-4 gives the whole variable domain EPEVTQTPSHQVTQMGQEVILRCVPISNHLYFYWYRQILGQKVEFLVSFYNNEISEKSEIFDDQFSVERPDGSNFTLKIRSTKLEDSAMYFCASSEVSGNPPGKLFFGSGTQLSVL.